Given below is one T cell receptor (beta chain) in context. Its antigen is not known. Germline V CDR1 and CDR2: SGHRS, YFSETQ. Trimming removed 1 base from V and 2 bases from J, with 7 bases in between. The CDR3 totals 14 residues. The data are from a study of identical twins. Overall study results and limits: The abundant beta clonotypes from cord blood had fewer insertions, and memory repertoires had none of this.

Each CDR3 protein gets one entry after TCRdb re-called the 5' RACE reads with MiXCR. The profile shows 1.5 million to 2 million distinct CDR3 sequences, less than 40% of them singletons. The source of this sequence is a newborn girl in good health. Sequencing was performed on cord blood. The rearrangement uses TRBV5-1 and TRBJ2-1, with D hard to call. The CDR3 loop reads CASSLSAPYNEQFF. CDR3 in DNA: TGCGCCAGCAGCTTGTCAGCCCCCTACAATGAGCAGTTCTTC. Full variable domain (missing parts from reference TRBV5-1 and TRBJ2-1): KAGVTQTPRYLIKTRGQQVTLSCSPISGHRSVSWYQQTPGQGLQFLFEYFSETQRNKGNFPGRFSGRQFSNSRSEMNVSTLELGDSALYLCASSLSAPYNEQFFGPGTRLTVL.